The 4 T cell receptor beta chains reported below all come from one sample, sequenced in a study of siplizumab effects on memory and regulatory T cells. Sequencing was performed with immunoSEQ multiplex PCR; in TCRdb, only in-frame clones are kept and a portion is missing. The repertoire holds 110,000 or so clones, approximately 94% seen once, with approximately 0.3% in the top ten. The material sequenced was CD4+ T cells sorted from blood. Source of these receptors: a human donor in good health.

The chain recombines TRBV18 with TRBJ1-4; TRBD1 matches at 12 bases. J was trimmed by 4 bases and V by 2 bases; bases with no gene match: 5. Looked up from germline, CDR1 is KGHSH and CDR2 is LQKENI. This CDR3 is 17 amino acids long. For the CDR3, the DNA is TGTGCCAGCTCACCATCCGGGACAGGGGGCCGTAATGAAAAACTGTTTTTT. Protein: CASSPSGTGGRNEKLFF.

The gene calls are TRBV19 and TRBJ2-5; D might be TRBD2 (6 bases). Deletions cut 5 bases from V and 0 bases from J, with 13 bases between. CDR1 LNHDA and CDR2 SQIVND come from the germline V gene (reference sequence). There are 15 residues in the CDR3. The CDR3 coding sequence is TGTGCCAGTAGTTCTGCGGGATGGTACCAAGAGACCCAGTACTTC. It encodes CASSSAGWYQETQYF.

The chain links TRBV11-2 to TRBJ2-3, with TRBD1 identical over 7 bases. CDR1 is SGHAT, CDR2 FQNNGV, per germline. The CDR3 contains 16 residues. The trim removed 3 bases at V and 2 bases at J, leaving 8 bases unmatched. CDR3 region: CASSLWTGTVTDTQYF. The CDR3 DNA is TGTGCCAGCAGCTTGTGGACAGGCACAGTCACAGATACGCAGTATTTT.

V gene TRBV18 combines with J gene TRBJ1-1; perhaps TRBD1 as D (5 bases). CDR1 and CDR2 (germline): KGHSH, LQKENI. The V end lost 2 bases, the J end lost 1 base, and 11 bases lay between the germline ends. This CDR3 spans 15 amino acids. The CDR3 protein is CASSPYRGRNTEAFF. The DNA of the CDR3 is TGTGCCAGCTCACCATACCGGGGGAGGAACACTGAAGCTTTCTTT. The full variable domain, in which reference TRBV18 and TRBJ1-1 provide the parts outside the CDR3, is NAGVMQNPRHLVRRRGQEARLRCSPMKGHSHVYWYRQLPEEGLKFMVYLQKENIIDESGMPKERFSAEFPKEGPSILRIQQVVRGDSAAYFCASSPYRGRNTEAFFGQGTRLTVV.